These 31 T cell receptor beta chains were sequenced from one sample in a study of shared clonotypes between healthy human individuals. The protocol was immunoSEQ multiplex PCR, while the TCRdb copy is restricted to in-frame clones and leaves out a portion. The sample holds hundreds of thousands of clones, over 65% seen once. The sample comprised memory CD4+ T cells sorted from blood. The subset is: CD45RA-negative fraction. The receptors were sampled from a man aged 30-40 years in good health.

The chain couples TRBV27 to TRBJ2-7; weak D call: TRBD2 (6 bases). CDR1 is MNHEY and CDR2 is SMNVEV in the germline V gene (reference sequence). The CDR3 is 14 amino acids. Trimming cost V 6 bases and J 5 bases, with 17 bases left between them. CDR3 nucleotides: TGTGCCAGCAGGGGGTGGGGGAGGTCCCACGAGCAGTACTTC. Translating it yields CASRGWGRSHEQYF.

The chain combines TRBV7-2 with TRBJ2-7, with 12 positions matching TRBD1. CDR1 SGHTA and CDR2 FQGNSA come from the germline V gene. The J segment lost 4 bases and the V segment lost 6 bases, leaving 4 bases of the junction unmatched. The CDR3 length is 14 residues. The chain's CDR3 is CASREGQGAYEQYF. CDR3 DNA: TGTGCCAGCAGAGAGGGACAGGGGGCATACGAGCAGTACTTC.

This sequence joins TRBV29-1 and TRBJ2-1; 10 bases match TRBD2. Germline assignment: CDR1 SQVTM and CDR2 ANQGSEA. The CDR3 is made up of 14 amino acids. With V trimmed by 4 bases and J by 5 bases, 5 bases remained unmatched. This chain's CDR3 is CSVGASGRHNEQFF. The CDR3 region has the DNA TGCAGCGTTGGGGCTAGCGGGAGACACAATGAGCAGTTCTTC.

The chain has TRBV18 and TRBJ1-2; unclear D gene. Germline V gene data show CDR1 as KGHSH and CDR2 as LQKENI. This CDR3 contains 15 residues. V was clipped by 4 bases and J by 0 bases, with 12 bases between them. The CDR3 loop is CASSQGSTSNYGYTF. As DNA, the CDR3 is TGTGCCAGCTCACAGGGTTCCACCTCTAACTATGGCTACACCTTC.

V and J are TRBV2 and TRBJ1-6; D is undetermined. Trimming left V 6 bases short and J 7 bases short, with 13 bases between. CDR3 length: 14 residues. The germline V gene has CDR1 SNHLY and CDR2 FYNNEI. The CDR3 sequence: CASRIKRGNSPLHF. CDR3 nucleotide sequence: TGTGCCAGCAGAATTAAAAGAGGGAATTCACCCCTCCACTTT. Variable domain in full (rest from reference TRBV2 and TRBJ1-6): EPEVTQTPSHQVTQMGQEVILRCVPISNHLYFYWYRQILGQKVEFLVSFYNNEISEKSEIFDDQFSVERPDGSNFTLKIRSTKLEDSAMYFCASRIKRGNSPLHFGNGTRLTVT.

The chain couples TRBV2 to TRBJ2-2, with 10 bases identical to TRBD2. Looked up from germline, CDR1 is SNHLY and CDR2 is FYNNEI. The CDR3 totals 15 residues. The J segment lost 5 bases and the V segment lost 2 bases, leaving 2 bases of the junction unmatched. The CDR3 DNA sequence: TGTGCCAGCAGTGAAAAGCGGGGGGGGACCGGGGAGCTGTTTTTT. Encoded protein: CASSEKRGGTGELFF.

The CDR3 DNA reads TGTGCCAGCAGCTTTAACCCTAGCGGGAGTATCAATGAGCAGTTCTTC. Its protein is CASSFNPSGSINEQFF. The chain employs TRBV11-2 and TRBJ2-1; 10 bases line up with TRBD2. The CDR3 is made up of 16 amino acids. J was trimmed by 6 bases and V by 3 bases; bases with no gene match: 8. Germline V CDR1 and CDR2: SGHAT, FQNNGV.

The rearrangement joins TRBV6-1 to TRBJ1-4; tentative D call: TRBD1 (5 bases). CDR3 size: 15 residues. Germline CDR1 MNHNS, CDR2 SASEGT. Trimming cost V 6 bases and J 3 bases, with 14 bases left between them. The CDR3, as DNA: TGTGCCAGCAGGGTGACAGATTTTGCTAATGAAAAACTGTTTTTT. Its translation is CASRVTDFANEKLFF.

The chain joins TRBV28 to TRBJ1-1; the D is unclear. This CDR3 contains 12 residues. V dropped 3 bases and J dropped 5 bases, with 7 bases sitting between them. In germline, CDR1 is MDHEN, CDR2 SYDVKM. DNA of the CDR3: TGTGCCAGCAGTTTCGGCCGAACTGAAGCTTTCTTT. This encodes CASSFGRTEAFF. Complete variable domain (other parts from reference TRBV28 and TRBJ1-1): DVKVTQSSRYLVKRTGEKVFLECVQDMDHENMFWYRQDPGLGLRLIYFSYDVKMKEKGDIPEGYSVSREKKERFSLILESASTNQTSMYLCASSFGRTEAFFGQGTRLTVV.

This CDR3 is CASSFRRWGGSSYEQYF. The DNA of the CDR3 is TGTGCCAGCAGTTTTAGGAGGTGGGGAGGTAGTTCCTACGAGCAGTACTTC. The chain employs TRBV27 and TRBJ2-7; the D gene is possibly TRBD2 (6 bases). The CDR3 loop spans 17 amino acids. From germline, CDR1 is MNHEY and CDR2 SMNVEV (reference sequence). Trimming removed 3 bases from V and 1 base from J, with 19 bases in between.

The chain employs TRBV5-4 and TRBJ2-7, with TRBD1 as a possible D gene (5 bases). Germline values: CDR1 SGHNT, CDR2 YYREEE (reference sequence). The CDR3 contains 13 residues. The V and J ends lost 5 bases and 3 bases respectively, with 12 bases between them. DNA of the CDR3: TGTGCCAGCAGGGCGCAGGGAAGCTACGAGCAGTACTTC. This translates into CASRAQGSYEQYF.

This clone was seen more than once but under ten times. The V and J genes are TRBV11-2 and TRBJ2-4; 7 bases are shared with TRBD1. The CDR3 covers 15 residues. Trimming removed 5 bases from V and 0 bases from J; junction bases left unmatched: 4. Per germline, CDR1 SGHAT and CDR2 FQNNGV. This CDR3 is CASSPQGLAKNIQYF. The CDR3 DNA sequence: TGTGCCAGCAGCCCACAGGGGTTAGCCAAAAACATTCAGTACTTC.

The chain employs TRBV23-1 and TRBJ1-5; no firm D call. TRBV23-1 carries the ORF label, with uncertain function. The ends were cut back, 8 bases at V and 0 bases at J, with 14 bases in the middle. The CDR3 sequence is 15 residues long. The CDR3 bases are TGCGCCAGCGTTAAGGGAGGCCCTAGCAATCAGCCCCAGCATTTT. Protein sequence: CASVKGGPSNQPQHF.

This clone was seen only a few times. The chain joins TRBV5-6 to TRBJ2-3, with D unresolved. The germline V and J ends were trimmed by 5 bases and 0 bases, with 4 bases remaining between them. The germline V gene encodes CDR1 SGHDT and CDR2 YYEEEE. This CDR3 has 12 amino acids. In DNA, the CDR3 is TGTGCCAGCAGAACTAGCACAGATACGCAGTATTTT. Amino acid sequence: CASRTSTDTQYF. Using reference TRBV5-6 and TRBJ2-3 for the parts outside the CDR3, the full variable domain is DAGVTQSPTHLIKTRGQQVTLRCSPKSGHDTVSWYQQALGQGPQFIFQYYEEEERQRGNFPDRFSGHQFPNYSSELNVNALLLGDSALYLCASRTSTDTQYFGPGTRLTVL.

This clone was seen a few times. The chain employs TRBV10-3 and TRBJ1-2; 8 nucleotides line up with TRBD1. V trimming: 3 bases; J trimming: 8 bases; junction bases outside the gene matches: 5. Germline lookup yields CDR1 ENHRY and CDR2 SYGVKD. The CDR3 runs to 13 residues. The chain's CDR3 is CAISEQGEEGYTF. The CDR3 region has the DNA TGTGCCATCAGTGAACAGGGGGAGGAGGGCTACACCTTC.

V is TRBV6-5 and J is TRBJ1-1, with D tentatively TRBD1 (6 bases). CDR3 length: 14 amino acids. The germline V gene encodes CDR1 MNHEY and CDR2 SVGAGI. V was shortened by 5 bases and J by 8 bases, with 18 bases between the two germline ends. CDR3 residues: CASSLWDKQTEAFF. CDR3 coding DNA: TGTGCCAGCAGTCTGTGGGACAAACAAACAGAAGCTTTCTTT.

V gene TRBV29-1 combines with J gene TRBJ1-1; a possible D gene is TRBD1 (5 bases). Germline CDR1 is SQVTM and CDR2 is ANQGSEA. The CDR3 loop spans 16 amino acids. With 0 bases removed from V and 5 bases from J, the gap between germline ends came to 19 bases. In DNA, the CDR3 is TGCAGCGTTGAAGATTACTTGGCAGGGAAGGGAACTGAAGCTTTCTTT. It specifies CSVEDYLAGKGTEAFF.

The chain links TRBV18 to TRBJ2-3; D not certain. The length of the CDR3 is 13 residues. V was pared by 3 bases and J by 6 bases, with 10 bases between. Looked up from germline, CDR1 is KGHSH and CDR2 is LQKENI. The CDR3 protein is CASSPNALDTQYF. CDR3 coding DNA: TGTGCCAGCTCACCGAACGCCTTGGATACGCAGTATTTT.

The chain's CDR3 is CASSSKGAVLETQYF. CDR3 sequence (DNA): TGTGCCAGCAGCTCTAAAGGGGCCGTGTTGGAGACCCAGTACTTC. The chain links TRBV5-4 to TRBJ2-5; a possible D gene is TRBD1 (5 bases). Germline V gene data show CDR1 as SGHNT and CDR2 as YYREEE (reference sequence). Trimming removed 3 bases at V and 5 bases at J, with 17 bases between. The CDR3 runs to 15 residues.

This clone was found many times. CDR3 sequence: CASSFRWGGRKDTEAFF. The CDR3 DNA reads TGTGCCAGCAGTTTTAGGTGGGGCGGAAGGAAGGACACTGAAGCTTTCTTT. This rearrangement joins TRBV28 to TRBJ1-1; D perhaps matches TRBD1 (5 bases). The length of the CDR3 is 17 residues. The V and J ends lost 3 bases and 3 bases respectively, with 20 bases between them. Germline assignment: CDR1 MDHEN and CDR2 SYDVKM. Together with reference TRBV28 and TRBJ1-1, the CDR3 gives the full variable domain: DVKVTQSSRYLVKRTGEKVFLECVQDMDHENMFWYRQDPGLGLRLIYFSYDVKMKEKGDIPEGYSVSREKKERFSLILESASTNQTSMYLCASSFRWGGRKDTEAFFGQGTRLTVV.

As to this clone: In the same sample, other DNA sequences code for this CDR3. This chain connects TRBV18 to TRBJ2-2; a weak D match, TRBD2 (5 bases). CDR1 KGHSH and CDR2 LQKENI come from the germline V gene. V lost 0 bases to trimming and J lost 1 base, with 6 bases between them. The CDR3 runs 15 residues. CDR3 region: CASSPPGGNTGELFF. The DNA for the CDR3 is TGTGCCAGCTCACCACCAGGAGGGAACACCGGGGAGCTGTTTTTT.

The rearrangement links TRBV27 to TRBJ2-7; D is perhaps TRBD1 (6 bases). Trimming took 5 bases from V and 2 from J, leaving 19 bases between them. CDR1 and CDR2 from the germline V gene are MNHEY and SMNVEV (reference sequence). The CDR3 covers 16 residues. The CDR3 here is CASSPLNRASTYEQYF. As DNA, the CDR3 is TGTGCCAGCAGTCCGCTAAACAGGGCGTCTACCTACGAGCAGTACTTC.

The V and J genes are TRBV14 and TRBJ2-1, with 9 bases that match TRBD1. The germline V gene encodes CDR1 SGHDN and CDR2 FVKESK. The CDR3 sequence is 17 residues long. Trimming cost V 5 bases and J 5 bases; bases outside gene matches: 13. In nucleotides, the CDR3 is TGTGCCAGCAGCTTCCGATTTTCGGGACAGGGCGACAATGAGCAGTTCTTC. It codes for CASSFRFSGQGDNEQFF. Full variable domain (outside the CDR3, taken from reference TRBV14 and TRBJ2-1): EAGVTQFPSHSVIEKGQTVTLRCDPISGHDNLYWYRRVMGKEIKFLLHFVKESKQDESGMPNNRFLAERTGGTYSTLKVQPAELEDSGVYFCASSFRFSGQGDNEQFFGPGTRLTVL.

V and J are TRBV5-1 and TRBJ2-2; 9 nucleotides match TRBD1. The CDR3 is 17 amino acids. Trimming took 6 bases from V and 5 from J; bases not matched to a gene: 14. Germline V gene lookup returns CDR1 SGHRS and CDR2 YFSETQ. The CDR3 spells CASTPQPGQGSTGELFF. DNA for the CDR3: TGCGCCAGCACCCCCCAACCCGGACAGGGGTCGACCGGGGAGCTGTTTTTT.

The rearrangement joins TRBV18 to TRBJ2-2, with D possibly being TRBD1 (5 bases). The V end was cut by 0 bases, the J end by 5 bases, with 16 bases between. Germline loops: CDR1 KGHSH, CDR2 LQKENI. The CDR3 has 17 residues. The CDR3 protein is CASSPPRTYEGTGELFF. CDR3 in DNA: TGTGCCAGCTCACCACCTAGGACATACGAAGGGACCGGGGAGCTGTTTTTT.

The J gene is TRBJ1-5, the V gene TRBV27; TRBD1 might be the D (5 bases). Deletions cut 10 bases from V and 0 bases from J, with 10 bases between. The CDR3 sequence is 13 residues long. Per the germline V gene, CDR1 is MNHEY and CDR2 is SMNVEV (reference sequence). CDR3 protein: CATGGYSNQPQHF. CDR3 sequence (DNA): TGTGCCACTGGGGGATATAGCAATCAGCCCCAGCATTTT.

The CDR3 nucleotides are TGTGCCAGCAGCATAGCCCCCTCCTACAATGAGCAGTTCTTC. Translated, it gives CASSIAPSYNEQFF. The V gene is TRBV7-3, the J gene TRBJ2-1; D remains ambiguous. Trimming stripped 5 bases from V and 0 bases from J, with 8 bases between. Looked up from germline, CDR1 is SGHTA and CDR2 is FQGTGA. The CDR3 contains 14 residues.

As for this clone: Other DNA sequences in the same sample also yield this CDR3. V and J are TRBV18 and TRBJ2-7; TRBD1 agrees at 9 bases. Trimming cost V 2 bases and J 5 bases; bases outside gene matches: 7. The CDR3 loop spans 15 amino acids. The germline V gene has CDR1 KGHSH and CDR2 LQKENI. CDR3: CASSPLGQGGHEQYF. CDR3 DNA sequence: TGTGCCAGCTCACCATTGGGACAGGGAGGCCACGAGCAGTACTTC.

The chain's CDR3 is CASSARTILYEQYF. CDR3 sequence (DNA): TGTGCCAGCAGTGCCCGGACAATTTTATACGAGCAGTACTTC. The chain couples TRBV2 to TRBJ2-7, with D possibly TRBD1 on 5 matching bases. CDR3 length equals 14 residues. V lost 4 bases and J lost 4, with 14 bases in between. In germline, CDR1 is SNHLY, CDR2 FYNNEI.

The chain links TRBV7-8 to TRBJ2-1, with 7 bases identical to TRBD1. V dropped 6 bases and J dropped 9; count of bases not matched to a gene: 5. The germline CDR1 and CDR2 sequences are SGHVS and FQNEAQ. The CDR3 spans 12 residues. The CDR3 nucleotides read TGTGCCAGCAGTGGGACAGTGGTTGAGCAGTTCTTC. Its translation is CASSGTVVEQFF.

This clone has only a few counts. The chain has TRBV29-1 and TRBJ1-4; no clear D gene. The CDR3 has 13 amino acids. Germline CDR1 is SQVTM and CDR2 is ANQGSEA. The V end lost 7 bases, the J end lost 8 bases, and 17 bases lay between the germline ends. This CDR3 is CSATLLAREKLFF. CDR3 in DNA: TGCAGCGCCACACTCCTTGCAAGGGAAAAACTGTTTTTT.